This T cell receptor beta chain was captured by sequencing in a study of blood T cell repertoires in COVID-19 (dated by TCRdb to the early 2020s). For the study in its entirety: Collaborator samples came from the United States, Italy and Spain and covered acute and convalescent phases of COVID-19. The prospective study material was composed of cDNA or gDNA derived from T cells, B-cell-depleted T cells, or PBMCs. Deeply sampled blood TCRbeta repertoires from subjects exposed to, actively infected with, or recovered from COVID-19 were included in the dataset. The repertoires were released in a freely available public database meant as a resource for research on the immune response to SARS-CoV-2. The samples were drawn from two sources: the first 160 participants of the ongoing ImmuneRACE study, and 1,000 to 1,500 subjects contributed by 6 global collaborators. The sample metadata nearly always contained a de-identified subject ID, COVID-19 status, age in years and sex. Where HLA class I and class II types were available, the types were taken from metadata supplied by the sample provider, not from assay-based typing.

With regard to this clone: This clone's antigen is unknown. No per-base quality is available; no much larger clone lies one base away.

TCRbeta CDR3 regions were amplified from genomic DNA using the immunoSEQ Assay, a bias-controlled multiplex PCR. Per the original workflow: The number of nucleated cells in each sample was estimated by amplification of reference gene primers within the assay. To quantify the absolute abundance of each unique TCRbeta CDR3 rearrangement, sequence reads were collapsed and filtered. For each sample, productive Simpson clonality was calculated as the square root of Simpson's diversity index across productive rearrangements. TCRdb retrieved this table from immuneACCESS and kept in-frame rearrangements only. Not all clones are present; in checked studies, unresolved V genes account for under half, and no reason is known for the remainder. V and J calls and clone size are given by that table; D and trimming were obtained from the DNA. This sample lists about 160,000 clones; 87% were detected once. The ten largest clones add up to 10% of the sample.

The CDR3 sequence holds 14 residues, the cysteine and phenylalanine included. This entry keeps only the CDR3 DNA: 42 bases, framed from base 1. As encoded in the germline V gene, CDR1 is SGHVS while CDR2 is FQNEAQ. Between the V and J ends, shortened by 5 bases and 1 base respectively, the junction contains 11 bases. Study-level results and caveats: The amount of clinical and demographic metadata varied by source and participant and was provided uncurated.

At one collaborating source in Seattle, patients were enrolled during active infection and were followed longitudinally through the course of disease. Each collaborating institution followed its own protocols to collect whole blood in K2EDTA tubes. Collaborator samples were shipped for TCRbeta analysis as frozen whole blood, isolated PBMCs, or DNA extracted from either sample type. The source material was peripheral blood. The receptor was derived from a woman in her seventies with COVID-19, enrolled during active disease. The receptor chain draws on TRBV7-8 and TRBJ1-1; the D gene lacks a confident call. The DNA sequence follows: TGTGCCAGCAGCCTCTGGGCCGAGAACACTGAAGCTTTCTTT. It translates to CASSLWAENTEAFF.